Below are 5 T cell receptor beta chains sequenced from a single sample in a study of T-cell reconstitution after alpha-beta-depleted transplantation in children. The library targeted TCRbeta and was prepared with unique molecular identifiers. TCRdb reprocessed the PCR reads with MiXCR, giving one entry per CDR3 protein. Here the sample spans 500,000 or so distinct CDR3 sequences, roughly 10% being singletons. The sequencing used PBMCs, mostly from graft donor cells, collected 180 days after TCRalphabeta/CD19-depleted stem cell transplant. These receptors were taken from a female patient aged 2-15 years who had a stem cell transplant for aplastic anemia, so the T cells may come from the graft donor.

The gene calls are TRBV20-1 and TRBJ2-1; possible D gene TRBD2, 5 bases. The CDR3 is made up of 15 amino acids. Trimming shortened V by 3 bases and J by 2 bases, and 14 bases separated the two germline ends. The germline V gene has CDR1 DFQATT and CDR2 SNEGSKA (reference sequence). CDR3 sequence: CSARRSERTYNEQFF. In DNA form, the CDR3 reads TGCAGTGCTAGGCGGTCGGAGCGGACCTACAATGAGCAGTTCTTC.

Only a few counts were recorded for this clonotype. CDR3 nucleotides: TGCAGTGCCCCGCCCGCATTGAGCTCCTATAATTCACCCCTCCACTTT. It specifies CSAPPALSSYNSPLHF. This rearrangement joins TRBV20-1 to TRBJ1-6, with no clear D. Germline V gene sequence: CDR1 DFQATT, CDR2 SNEGSKA (reference sequence). V was trimmed by 6 bases and J by 0 bases, leaving 15 bases between them. This CDR3 has 16 amino acids.

This clonotype was recorded at least ten times. The chain links TRBV7-2 to TRBJ1-5; D is possibly TRBD1 (5 bases). The CDR3 is 14 residues long. CDR1 SGHTA and CDR2 FQGNSA come from the germline V gene. V lost 5 bases to trimming and J lost 4 bases, with 12 bases between them. The CDR3 DNA reads TGTGCCAGCAGCCCCAAGGGGCCAAATCAGCCCCAGCATTTT. Its translation: CASSPKGPNQPQHF.

This sequence joins TRBV9 and TRBJ2-7, with D perhaps being TRBD1 or TRBD2 (5 bases each). From germline, CDR1 is SGDLS and CDR2 YYNGEE. V lost 3 bases and J 9 bases, leaving 16 bases between the germline ends. CDR3 length equals 13 residues. The CDR3 reads CASSATGTLGQYF. CDR3 DNA sequence: TGTGCCAGCAGCGCGACCGGGACCCTGGGGCAGTACTTC.

This chain uses TRBV6-2 or TRBV6-3 with TRBJ2-4; D is undetermined. V was trimmed by 0 bases and J by 5 bases, leaving 17 bases between them. This CDR3 comprises 17 residues. The germline CDR1 and CDR2 sequences are MNHEY and SVGEGT. In DNA form, the CDR3 reads TGTGCCAGCAGTTACTCCCAAGGTTTAGGGCTGGAAAACATTCAGTACTTC. This sequence encodes CASSYSQGLGLENIQYF.